These 27 T cell receptor beta chains came from one sample sequenced in a study of OX40 agonist ivuxolimab in advanced cancers. Sequencing was performed with immunoSEQ multiplex PCR; in TCRdb, only in-frame clones are kept and a portion is missing. The sample records roughly 88,000 clones, around 87% being singletons. The sequencing here drew on CD4+ or CD8+ T cells sorted from blood, taken in a trial of the OX40 agonist ivuxolimab. The receptors were gathered from an adult with an advanced solid tumor such as melanoma, head and neck, liver or kidney cancer.

This clone appeared once. V usage is TRBV2 and J usage is TRBJ2-6; D is undetermined. The CDR3 sequence is 14 residues long. V lost 8 bases and J lost 4, with 12 bases in between. In germline, CDR1 is SNHLY, CDR2 FYNNEI. The CDR3 DNA reads TGTGCCAGCCGAACCTACTCCGGGGCCAACGTCCTGACTTTC. This sequence encodes CASRTYSGANVLTF.

The chain couples TRBV27 to TRBJ1-5; weak D call: TRBD1 (6 bases). The germline V gene has CDR1 MNHEY and CDR2 SMNVEV (reference sequence). V dropped 5 bases and J dropped 4 bases, with 15 bases sitting between them. The CDR3 is 15 amino acids. Here the CDR3 reads CASSLLGAGNQPQHF. The CDR3, as DNA: TGTGCCAGCAGTCTATTGGGGGCGGGAAATCAGCCCCAGCATTTT.

The rearrangement joins TRBV27 to TRBJ1-5, with 9 bases that match TRBD1. Trimming took 5 bases from V and 4 from J; bases not matched to a gene: 6. This CDR3 is 15 amino acids long. CDR1 MNHEY and CDR2 SMNVEV come from the germline V gene (reference sequence). CDR3 nucleotides: TGTGCCAGCAGTCCGGGACAGGGAAGAAATCAGCCCCAGCATTTT. Translating it yields CASSPGQGRNQPQHF.

The V call is TRBV2, the J call TRBJ2-2; tentatively, D is TRBD1 or TRBD2 (5 bases each). Trimming took 5 bases from V and 2 from J, leaving 12 bases between them. The germline CDR1 and CDR2 sequences are SNHLY and FYNNEI. The CDR3 length is 15 residues. This CDR3 is CASSLRDHNTGELFF. CDR3 sequence (DNA): TGTGCCAGCAGTCTCCGGGACCACAACACCGGGGAGCTGTTTTTT. The full variable domain, in which reference TRBV2 and TRBJ2-2 provide the parts outside the CDR3, is EPEVTQTPSHQVTQMGQEVILRCVPISNHLYFYWYRQILGQKVEFLVSFYNNEISEKSEIFDDQFSVERPDGSNFTLKIRSTKLEDSAMYFCASSLRDHNTGELFFGEGSRLTVL.

This chain joins TRBV27 and TRBJ2-1, with D possibly being TRBD1 (5 bases). CDR3 length equals 17 residues. The ends were cut back, 4 bases at V and 0 bases at J, with 16 bases in the middle. Germline-derived CDR1 and CDR2 are MNHEY and SMNVEV (reference sequence). The CDR3 DNA follows: TGTGCCAGCAGTTCCCCGGAACAGGCCAGCTCCTACAATGAGCAGTTCTTC. This gives the protein CASSSPEQASSYNEQFF.

This chain connects TRBV11-1 to TRBJ1-5; D perhaps matches TRBD1 (6 bases). V was pared by 1 base and J by 3 bases, with 13 bases between. From germline, CDR1 is SGHAT and CDR2 FQDESV (reference sequence). CDR3 length equals 16 residues. CDR3 residues: CASSLGGGPTNQPQHF. CDR3 nucleotides: TGTGCCAGCAGCTTAGGGGGGGGGCCGACCAATCAGCCCCAGCATTTT.

This chain connects TRBV6-6 to TRBJ1-4; D possibly corresponds to TRBD1 (5 bases). V was cut by 5 bases and J by 4 bases, with 14 bases left in between. The CDR3 loop spans 15 amino acids. Looked up from germline, CDR1 is MNHNY and CDR2 is SVGAGI (reference sequence). CDR3 coding DNA: TGTGCCAGCAGTAGTTACTCCGGGGGTAATGAAAAACTGTTTTTT. Its translation is CASSSYSGGNEKLFF.

This clone was counted only a few times. The chain has TRBV2 and TRBJ2-1; a possible D gene is TRBD1 (6 bases). Germline V gene data show CDR1 as SNHLY and CDR2 as FYNNEI. The CDR3 is made up of 18 amino acids. V lost 0 bases and J 5 bases, leaving 20 bases between the germline ends. The CDR3, as DNA: TGTGCCAGCAGTGAAGCGCTCTCGACAGGAGGAAGGGACAATGAGCAGTTCTTC. Residues: CASSEALSTGGRDNEQFF.

The chain recombines TRBV7-2 with TRBJ2-2, with TRBD1 as a possible D gene (6 bases). V was shortened by 1 base and J by 6 bases, with 6 bases between the two germline ends. Germline CDR1 reads SGHTA; CDR2 reads FQGNSA. The CDR3 has 13 amino acids. CDR3 in DNA: TGTGCCAGCAGCTTAGACAGGGCCGGGGAGCTGTTTTTT. Amino acid sequence: CASSLDRAGELFF.

This chain connects TRBV5-4 to TRBJ1-1, with TRBD1 identical over 9 bases. The CDR3 runs 14 residues. Germline CDR1 is SGHNT and CDR2 is YYREEE (reference sequence). J gave up 9 bases and V 0 bases, and 6 bases lay outside the gene matches. The CDR3 is CASSLASGTGKAFF. CDR3 bases: TGTGCCAGCAGCTTGGCCTCCGGGACAGGGAAAGCTTTCTTT.

This chain joins TRBV6-1 and TRBJ2-7; D unclear. This CDR3 spans 13 amino acids. V lost 1 base to trimming and J lost 4 bases, with 8 bases between them. Germline values: CDR1 MNHNS, CDR2 SASEGT. The CDR3 reads CASSEVYRYEQYF. CDR3 DNA: TGTGCCAGCAGTGAAGTTTACCGATACGAGCAGTACTTC.

The rearrangement uses TRBV7-3 and TRBJ2-7; TRBD2 agrees at 7 bases. Germline V gene lookup returns CDR1 SGHTA and CDR2 FQGTGA. V shed 2 bases, J shed 3 bases, and the junction held 7 bases outside the gene matches. There are 15 residues in the CDR3. CDR3 nucleotides: TGTGCCAGCAGCTTAGCTAGCGGAGTCGGCTACGAGCAGTACTTC. Translation gives CASSLASGVGYEQYF.

This clone was observed a handful of times. The rearrangement uses TRBV7-8 and TRBJ1-4; 9 positions agree with TRBD1. The CDR3 covers 15 residues. The V gene end was trimmed by 0 bases and the J gene end by 8 bases; junction bases not matched to a gene: 4. The germline gives CDR1 SGHVS, CDR2 FQNEAQ. The DNA of the CDR3 is TGTGCCAGCAGCTTAGCACAGGGGGCATCCGAAAAACTGTTTTTT. Its translation is CASSLAQGASEKLFF.

This rearrangement joins TRBV19 to TRBJ1-2; 9 positions agree with TRBD1. Germline loops: CDR1 LNHDA, CDR2 SQIVND (reference sequence). This CDR3 spans 15 amino acids. The junction had 5 bases not matched to a gene; V was cut back by 3 bases and J by 3 bases. The CDR3 nucleotides are TGTGCCAGTAGTATCTCATGGACAGGGGACTATGGCTACACCTTC. This sequence encodes CASSISWTGDYGYTF.

V usage is TRBV28 and J usage is TRBJ1-2, with TRBD1 identical over 8 bases. The CDR3 extends over 12 amino acids. Germline-derived CDR1 and CDR2 are MDHEN and SYDVKM. J gave up 7 bases and V 6 bases, and 4 bases lay outside the gene matches. CDR3 protein: CASRDTGGGYTF. In DNA, the CDR3 is TGTGCCAGCAGAGATACAGGGGGTGGCTACACCTTC.

The rearrangement joins TRBV19 to TRBJ2-4; TRBD1 agrees at 7 bases. The germline V gene has CDR1 LNHDA and CDR2 SQIVND (reference sequence). Trimming at V came to 6 bases and at J to 0 bases, leaving 14 bases not matched to a gene. CDR3 length: 18 residues. The CDR3 nucleotides read TGTGCCAGTAGCCCAGTTACCGGGACAGCCATAGCCAAAAACATTCAGTACTTC. Translated, it gives CASSPVTGTAIAKNIQYF. The variable domain in full, completed from reference TRBV19 and TRBJ2-4, reads DGGITQSPKYLFRKEGQNVTLSCEQNLNHDAMYWYRQDPGQGLRLIYYSQIVNDFQKGDIAEGYSVSREKKESFPLTVTSAQKNPTAFYLCASSPVTGTAIAKNIQYFGAGTRLSVL.

The gene calls are TRBV29-1 and TRBJ2-3, with D possibly called TRBD1 or TRBD2 (5 bases each). The CDR3 contains 15 residues. Trimming shortened V by 3 bases and J by 2 bases, and 15 bases separated the two germline ends. Germline lookup yields CDR1 SQVTM and CDR2 ANQGSEA. The CDR3 spells CSVEGTTAATDTQYF. Here the CDR3 DNA reads TGCAGCGTTGAGGGGACGACGGCGGCCACAGATACGCAGTATTTT.

The CDR3 region is CASSLARAGGSYNEQFF. The CDR3 DNA sequence: TGTGCCAGCAGCTTAGCTAGGGCGGGAGGATCCTACAATGAGCAGTTCTTC. The V gene is TRBV7-2, the J gene TRBJ2-1; TRBD2 matches 8 bases. This CDR3 has 17 amino acids. CDR1 SGHTA and CDR2 FQGNSA come from the germline V gene. The V gene end was trimmed by 0 bases and the J gene end by 1 base; junction bases not matched to a gene: 5. The variable domain in full, with the rest retrieved from reference TRBV7-2 and TRBJ2-1, is GAGVSQSPSNKVTEKGKDVELRCDPISGHTALYWYRQSLGQGLEFLIYFQGNSAPDKSGLPSDRFSAERTGGSVSTLTIQRTQQEDSAVYLCASSLARAGGSYNEQFFGPGTRLTVL.

The chain employs TRBV6-4 and TRBJ2-1; 7 bases are shared with TRBD1. Trimming at V came to 4 bases and at J to 9 bases, leaving 6 bases not matched to a gene. From germline, CDR1 is MRHNA and CDR2 SNTAGT. The CDR3 extends over 13 amino acids. The CDR3 nucleotides are TGTGCCAGCAGTGCGGGACAGTCGCTTGAGCAGTTCTTC. Amino acid sequence: CASSAGQSLEQFF.

V gene TRBV19 combines with J gene TRBJ2-1, with D possibly TRBD2 on 6 matching bases. Trimming took off 5 bases at V and 9 bases at J, with 14 bases between the two ends. CDR3 length: 13 amino acids. Germline CDR1 is LNHDA and CDR2 is SQIVND (reference sequence). The CDR3 DNA is TGTGCCAGTAGTCTTCCCGGGGGTAGTGAGCAGTTCTTC. Its translation: CASSLPGGSEQFF.

The chain couples TRBV4-2 to TRBJ2-5; 10 bases line up with TRBD1. This CDR3 contains 15 residues. Per the germline V gene, CDR1 is LGHNA and CDR2 is YNFKEQ. The V and J ends lost 4 bases and 4 bases, in that order; junction bases with no gene match: 6. CDR3 in amino acids: CASSPRQGAGETQYF. CDR3 bases: TGTGCCAGCAGCCCCAGACAGGGGGCAGGAGAGACCCAGTACTTC.

This chain connects TRBV19 to TRBJ2-1, with no clear D. This CDR3 spans 15 amino acids. V was trimmed by 0 bases and J by 3 bases, leaving 9 bases between them. Per germline, CDR1 LNHDA and CDR2 SQIVND (reference sequence). In DNA, the CDR3 is TGTGCCAGTAGTATAGAACCCCAAGGCTACAATGAGCAGTTCTTC. Its protein product is CASSIEPQGYNEQFF.

The CDR3 is CASSAGQNQPQHF. The DNA of the CDR3 is TGTGCCAGCAGTGCGGGACAGAATCAGCCCCAGCATTTT. The chain joins TRBV6-1 to TRBJ1-5; 7 bases are shared with TRBD1. The CDR3 is 13 amino acids. The V gene end was trimmed by 4 bases and the J gene end by 4 bases; junction bases not matched to a gene: 1. From germline, CDR1 is MNHNS and CDR2 SASEGT.

The V call is TRBV11-2, the J call TRBJ2-5, with unresolved D. CDR3 length: 14 residues. The V and J ends lost 4 bases and 1 base respectively, with 10 bases between them. Germline CDR1 SGHAT, CDR2 FQNNGV. This CDR3 reads CASSSPTGQETQYF. The DNA for the CDR3 is TGTGCCAGCAGCTCCCCGACTGGCCAAGAGACCCAGTACTTC. Combining the CDR3 with reference TRBV11-2 and TRBJ2-5 gives the whole variable domain EAGVAQSPRYKIIEKRQSVAFWCNPISGHATLYWYQQILGQGPKLLIQFQNNGVVDDSQLPKDRFSAERLKGVDSTLKIQPAKLEDSAVYLCASSSPTGQETQYFGPGTRLLVL.

V gene TRBV6-5 combines with J gene TRBJ1-1; weak D call: TRBD1 (5 bases). The CDR3 is made up of 14 amino acids. V shed 8 bases and J shed 4 bases, with 17 bases lying between them. Looked up from germline, CDR1 is MNHEY and CDR2 is SVGAGI. The CDR3, as DNA: TGTGCCAGCTGGGTGTCAGGGTTCAGCACTGAAGCTTTCTTT. Amino acids: CASWVSGFSTEAFF.

The rearrangement uses TRBV10-3 and TRBJ2-2; D is undetermined. In germline, CDR1 is ENHRY, CDR2 SYGVKD. The CDR3 is 14 amino acids. V was shortened by 3 bases and J by 0 bases, with 5 bases between the two germline ends. CDR3 bases: TGTGCCATCAGTGAAATCACGAACACCGGGGAGCTGTTTTTT. As protein: CAISEITNTGELFF.

The V gene is TRBV6-4, the J gene TRBJ2-3, with TRBD1 as a possible D gene (5 bases). CDR3 size: 16 residues. Germline lookup yields CDR1 MRHNA and CDR2 SNTAGT. V was trimmed by 6 bases and J by 2 bases, leaving 18 bases between them. The CDR3 loop is CASSAEVGLVTDTQYF. CDR3 nucleotides: TGTGCCAGCAGCGCGGAAGTGGGGCTAGTCACAGATACGCAGTATTTT.